The clone carrying this TCR beta chain occurred a few times. The antigen remains undetermined. In germline, CDR1 is KGHSH, CDR2 LQKENI. The CDR3 spans 16 residues. The ends lost 3 bases at V and 0 bases at J; junction bases unmatched: 3. This entry comes from a study of T cells in Graves' hyperthyroidism and ophthalmopathy. Points from the study as a whole: Blood shared most expanded thyroid clonotypes above 0.001.

Amplification targeted TCR beta CDR3 regions from RNA transcripts. HTBI primers drove first-round RT-PCR of the TCR CDR3. TCRdb itself ran the multiplex PCR reads through MiXCR, one entry per CDR3 protein. The table records about 560,000 distinct CDR3 sequences, 12% to 15% of them present only once. This sequence was found in a woman aged 40 to 55 with Graves' hyperthyroidism. Sequenced: blood. The chain couples TRBV18 to TRBJ2-2; TRBD1 matches at 8 bases. CDR3 nucleotide sequence: TGTGCCAGCTCACCGTCGGACAGGGCGAACACCGGGGAGCTGTTTTTT. This translates into CASSPSDRANTGELFF. Based on the CDR3 plus reference TRBV18 and TRBJ2-2, the full variable domain is NAGVMQNPRHLVRRRGQEARLRCSPMKGHSHVYWYRQLPEEGLKFMVYLQKENIIDESGMPKERFSAEFPKEGPSILRIQQVVRGDSAAYFCASSPSDRANTGELFFGEGSRLTVL.